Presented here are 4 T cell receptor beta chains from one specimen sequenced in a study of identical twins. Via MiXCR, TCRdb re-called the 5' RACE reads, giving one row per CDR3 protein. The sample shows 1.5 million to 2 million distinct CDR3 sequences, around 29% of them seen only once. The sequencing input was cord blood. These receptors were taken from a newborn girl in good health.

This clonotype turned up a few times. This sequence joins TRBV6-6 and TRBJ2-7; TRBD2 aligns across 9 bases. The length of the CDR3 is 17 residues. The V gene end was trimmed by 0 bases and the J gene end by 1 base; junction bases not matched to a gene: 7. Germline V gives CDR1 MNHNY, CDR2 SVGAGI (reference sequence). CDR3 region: CASSYSSSSGKSYEQYF. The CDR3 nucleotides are TGTGCCAGCAGTTACTCGTCGTCTAGCGGGAAATCCTACGAGCAGTACTTC.

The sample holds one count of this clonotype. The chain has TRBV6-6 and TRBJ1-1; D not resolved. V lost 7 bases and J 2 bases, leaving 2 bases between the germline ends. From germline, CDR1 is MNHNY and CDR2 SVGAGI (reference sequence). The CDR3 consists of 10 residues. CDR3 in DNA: TGTGCCAGCATCAACACTGAAGCTTTCTTT. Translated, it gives CASINTEAFF.

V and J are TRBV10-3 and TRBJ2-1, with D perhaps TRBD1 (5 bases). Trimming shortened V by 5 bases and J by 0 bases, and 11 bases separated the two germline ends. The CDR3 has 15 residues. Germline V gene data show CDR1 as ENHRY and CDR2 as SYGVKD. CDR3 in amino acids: CAISPTESSYNEQFF. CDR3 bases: TGTGCCATCAGTCCGACAGAGAGCTCCTACAATGAGCAGTTCTTC.

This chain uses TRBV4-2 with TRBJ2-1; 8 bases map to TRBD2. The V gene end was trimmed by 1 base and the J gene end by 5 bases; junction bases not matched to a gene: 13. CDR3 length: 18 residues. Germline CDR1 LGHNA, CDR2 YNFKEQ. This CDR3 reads CASSQVSPGSGGDNEQFF. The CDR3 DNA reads TGTGCCAGCAGCCAAGTATCACCGGGGAGCGGGGGAGACAATGAGCAGTTCTTC.